The rows below give T cell receptor beta chains drawn from one sample of a study of T cells in Graves' hyperthyroidism and ophthalmopathy. TCRdb processed the multiplex PCR reads anew with MiXCR; each CDR3 protein has one entry. The sample records some 140,000 distinct CDR3 sequences, approximately 20% being singletons. The material sequenced was blood. The receptors derive from a woman between 50 and 59 years old with Graves' hyperthyroidism that later progressed to Graves' ophthalmopathy. Each CDR3 is given with its conserved first and last residue. The order of the fields is CDR3 DNA, CDR3 protein, D gene, J gene, clone size, V gene. The D gene is left open where the match is weak. Clone size is stated in some rows and not others, as once, few, many or a class when expanded.

TGTGCCAGCAAAGACTTAGCCTCGGGACACCAAAACTATGGCTACACCTTC,CASKDLASGHQNYGYTF,.,TRBJ1-2,.,TRBV6-2/TRBV6-3
TGTGCCTGGATGGGACCTGAAGCTTTCTTT,CAWMGPEAFF,.,TRBJ1-1,.,TRBV30
TGTGCCAGCAGCCCCGCCCGTCTAGGGGAGCAGTACTTC,CASSPARLGEQYF,.,TRBJ2-7,.,TRBV3-1
TGCAGTGCTAGGATTGGCAGAAACACTGAAGCTTTCTTT,CSARIGRNTEAFF,.,TRBJ1-1,many,TRBV20-1
TGTGCTAGTCGTGCTTCCGGTCCGAACACCGGGGAGCTGTTTTTT,CASRASGPNTGELFF,.,TRBJ2-2,few,TRBV12-5
TGTGCCAGCGGACAGGGGGGCCGGGAGACCCAGTACTTC,CASGQGGRETQYF,TRBD1,TRBJ2-5,many,TRBV28
TGCAGTGCCAACCGCCAGTTCAATCAGCCCCAGCATTTT,CSANRQFNQPQHF,.,TRBJ1-5,.,TRBV20-1
TGCGCCAGCAGCTTGGGGGGTCGAGACGTCCTGACTTTC,CASSLGGRDVLTF,.,TRBJ2-6,many,TRBV5-1
TGTGCCAGCAGCCCGAGCGGCGGGAGGGGCGCGAACACCGGGGAGCTGTTTTTT,CASSPSGGRGANTGELFF,TRBD2,TRBJ2-2,few,TRBV3-1
TGTGCCAGCACCCCCGGGACAGGGGCTAACACCGGGGAGCTGTTTTTT,CASTPGTGANTGELFF,TRBD1,TRBJ2-2,.,TRBV6-1
TGTGCCAGCAGCCAAAACACTCTTGGTGAGCAGTACTTC,CASSQNTLGEQYF,.,TRBJ2-7,few,TRBV14
TGCAGCGTCATGGACAGGGGGCGCGGGACCTATGGCTACACCTTC,CSVMDRGRGTYGYTF,TRBD1,TRBJ1-2,many,TRBV29-1
TGCAGTGCCCGGCGGACTCCCGGAGTAAACGAGCAGTACTTC,CSARRTPGVNEQYF,.,TRBJ2-7,many,TRBV20-1
TGTGCCAGCAGCACCCGGACAGGCCGCTACAATGAGCAGTTCTTC,CASSTRTGRYNEQFF,TRBD1,TRBJ2-1,.,TRBV11-2
TGTGCCAGTAGTCTCGTTTGGCAGGGATCCCACGAGCAGTACTTC,CASSLVWQGSHEQYF,.,TRBJ2-7,.,TRBV19
TGCGCCAGCAAAACTAGCGGGAGGTCGAACACCGGGGAGCTGTTTTTT,CASKTSGRSNTGELFF,TRBD2,TRBJ2-2,once,TRBV5-1
TGTGCCAGCAGTTACCCACAGGGAGGGGTGGAAGAGACCCAGTACTTC,CASSYPQGGVEETQYF,.,TRBJ2-5,many,TRBV6-2/TRBV6-3